What follows are 26 T cell receptor beta chains derived from one specimen sequenced in a study of T cell changes during pregnancy in multiple sclerosis. The assay was immunoSEQ multiplex PCR, and TCRdb's table has in-frame clones only and misses some. The sample includes tens of thousands of clones, 88% seen only once; the top ten take approximately 6.3%. This specimen was CD8+ T cells from peripheral blood mononuclear cells, taken after pregnancy. The receptors were sampled from a female donor in good health, enrolled as a control in a pregnancy study.

The gene calls are TRBV18 and TRBJ1-2, with 9 bases fitting TRBD1. The J segment lost 5 bases and the V segment lost 2 bases, leaving 6 bases of the junction unmatched. Looked up from germline, CDR1 is KGHSH and CDR2 is LQKENI. The CDR3 is 15 residues long. This CDR3 is CASSPSPGQGYGYTF. CDR3 coding DNA: TGTGCCAGCTCACCATCTCCGGGACAGGGTTATGGCTACACCTTC.

The CDR3 is CAISERGGGDNEQFF. The CDR3 nucleotides are TGTGCCATCAGTGAAAGGGGAGGGGGGGACAATGAGCAGTTCTTC. This sequence joins TRBV10-3 and TRBJ2-1; tentatively, D is TRBD2 (7 bases). Germline CDR1 ENHRY, CDR2 SYGVKD. The ends were cut back, 3 bases at V and 5 bases at J, with 14 bases in the middle. The CDR3 consists of 15 residues.

V gene TRBV5-4 combines with J gene TRBJ2-7; D is unclear. Trimming took off 3 bases at V and 6 bases at J, with 10 bases between the two ends. Germline V gene lookup returns CDR1 SGHNT and CDR2 YYREEE (reference sequence). CDR3 size: 12 residues. In nucleotides, the CDR3 is TGTGCCAGCAGCTCCTATCAGGTCGAGCAGTACTTC. Residues: CASSSYQVEQYF. Complete variable domain (other parts from reference TRBV5-4 and TRBJ2-7): ETGVTQSPTHLIKTRGQQVTLRCSSQSGHNTVSWYQQALGQGPQFIFQYYREEENGRGNFPPRFSGLQFPNYSSELNVNALELDDSALYLCASSSYQVEQYFGPGTRLTVT.

This clone was recorded a few times. J is TRBJ1-2 and V is TRBV4-3, with D possibly matching TRBD1 (5 bases). Germline V gene sequence: CDR1 LGHNA, CDR2 YSLEER. The CDR3 runs to 16 residues. Trimming removed 4 bases from V and 8 bases from J, with 23 bases in between. The chain's CDR3 is CASSPTLMGPVEGYTF. The CDR3 DNA reads TGCGCCAGCAGCCCGACCCTCATGGGGCCGGTAGAAGGCTACACCTTC.

The chain has TRBV9 and TRBJ2-1, with D possibly TRBD1 on 6 matching bases. Between the trimmed V and J ends, which lost 3 bases and 10 bases, there was a span of 17 bases. CDR3 length: 14 amino acids. The germline V gene encodes CDR1 SGDLS and CDR2 YYNGEE. CDR3 DNA: TGTGCCAGCAGCGAGCACGGGACACGGGGAGAGCAGTTCTTC. Amino acids: CASSEHGTRGEQFF.

V gene TRBV19 combines with J gene TRBJ2-3; no firm D call. The ends were cut back, 1 base at V and 1 base at J, with 9 bases in the middle. The CDR3 runs to 15 residues. Germline CDR1 reads LNHDA; CDR2 reads SQIVND (reference sequence). The CDR3 region has the DNA TGTGCCAGTAGTATAGCGCCACGGGGCACAGATACGCAGTATTTT. It yields the protein CASSIAPRGTDTQYF.

The gene calls are TRBV7-2 and TRBJ2-2; 7 positions match TRBD2. Losses at the gene ends were 4 bases for V and 5 bases for J; bases not matched to a gene: 13. The CDR3 runs to 17 residues. Germline V gene lookup returns CDR1 SGHTA and CDR2 FQGNSA. The CDR3 DNA follows: TGTGCCAGCAGCTATCCGGGACTAAGAGAGTTTACCGGGGAGCTGTTTTTT. As protein: CASSYPGLREFTGELFF. Together with reference TRBV7-2 and TRBJ2-2, the CDR3 gives the full variable domain: GAGVSQSPSNKVTEKGKDVELRCDPISGHTALYWYRQSLGQGLEFLIYFQGNSAPDKSGLPSDRFSAERTGGSVSTLTIQRTQQEDSAVYLCASSYPGLREFTGELFFGEGSRLTVL.

This clone was observed a single time. J is TRBJ2-3 and V is TRBV25-1, with a weak D call TRBD1 (6 bases). CDR3 length: 14 residues. The germline gives CDR1 MGHDK, CDR2 SYGVNS. V gave up 5 bases and J gave up 4 bases, with 13 bases separating them. CDR3 loop: CASSTGLGADTQYF. CDR3 sequence (DNA): TGTGCCAGCAGTACAGGGTTAGGTGCAGATACGCAGTATTTT.

V is TRBV5-8 and J is TRBJ1-1; D is uncertain. The CDR3 is made up of 13 amino acids. CDR1 and CDR2 (germline): SGHTS, YDEGEE. V lost 1 base and J 5 bases, leaving 9 bases between the germline ends. CDR3: CASSLSPPTEAFF. CDR3 sequence (DNA): TGTGCCAGCAGCTTGAGCCCCCCGACTGAAGCTTTCTTT.

This clone was detected only once. The junction shows a germline mismatch at one end, possibly a read error. V usage is TRBV7-7 and J usage is TRBJ2-7; 9 bases are a match to TRBD1. Germline CDR1 SSHAT, CDR2 FNYEAQ (reference sequence). The CDR3 has 15 amino acids. DNA for the CDR3: TGTGCTAGCAGCTTAGAACTCGGGACAGGGTATGAGCAGTACTTC. Translated, it gives CASSLELGTGYEQYF.

V and J are TRBV5-6 and TRBJ1-2, with D possibly being TRBD1 (5 bases). Per the germline V gene, CDR1 is SGHDT and CDR2 is YYEEEE. The CDR3 is 13 residues long. The V and J ends lost 4 bases and 4 bases respectively, with 11 bases between them. The CDR3 DNA reads TGTGCCAGCAGCCCGGACATCGCCTATGGCTACACCTTC. Its translation: CASSPDIAYGYTF.

The chain links TRBV2 to TRBJ2-3, with D maybe TRBD2 (6 bases). Trimming took off 7 bases at V and 6 bases at J, with 17 bases between the two ends. The CDR3 extends over 14 amino acids. In germline, CDR1 is SNHLY, CDR2 FYNNEI. CDR3 protein: CASIGVGGPDTQYF. The CDR3 nucleotides are TGTGCCAGCATCGGAGTGGGGGGTCCGGATACGCAGTATTTT.

The chain employs TRBV12-5 and TRBJ1-2, with D unresolved. The CDR3 length is 12 residues. Looked up from germline, CDR1 is LGHNT and CDR2 is FRNRAP. V was trimmed by 4 bases and J by 0 bases, leaving 3 bases between them. The CDR3 here is CASGSANYGYTF. In DNA, the CDR3 is TGTGCTAGTGGTTCAGCTAACTATGGCTACACCTTC.

The chain combines TRBV11-1 with TRBJ2-5; the D gene is possibly TRBD2 (5 bases). Germline assignment: CDR1 SGHAT and CDR2 FQDESV (reference sequence). Trimming cost V 2 bases and J 4 bases, with 14 bases left between them. This CDR3 is 15 amino acids long. CDR3 sequence (DNA): TGTGCCAGCAGCTTATCGCTAGCAGAGACAGAGACCCAGTACTTC. Its protein product is CASSLSLAETETQYF. Using reference TRBV11-1 and TRBJ2-5 for the parts outside the CDR3, the full variable domain is EAEVAQSPRYKITEKSQAVAFWCDPISGHATLYWYRQILGQGPELLVQFQDESVVDDSQLPKDRFSAERLKGVDSTLKIQPAELGDSAMYLCASSLSLAETETQYFGPGTRLLVL.

This clone was counted once. The V call is TRBV6-6, the J call TRBJ2-7; possibly TRBD1 for D (6 bases). CDR3 size: 14 residues. Germline V CDR1 and CDR2: MNHNY, SVGAGI (reference sequence). V dropped 7 bases and J dropped 3 bases, with 16 bases sitting between them. The chain's CDR3 is CASTSEKGDYEQYF. The CDR3 DNA reads TGTGCCAGCACCTCAGAAAAGGGGGACTACGAGCAGTACTTC.

The CDR3 DNA reads as TGTGCCAGCAGCAACTCGCAGGGGCGCAAAGACTACGAGCAGTACTTC. It is translated as CASSNSQGRKDYEQYF. The J gene is TRBJ2-7, the V gene TRBV5-6, with D possibly matching TRBD1 (6 bases). Germline V gene lookup returns CDR1 SGHDT and CDR2 YYEEEE. The V and J ends lost 4 bases and 3 bases respectively, with 20 bases between them. This CDR3 has 16 residues.

The chain combines TRBV10-3 with TRBJ1-1; TRBD1 might be the D (5 bases). CDR1 and CDR2 from the germline V gene are ENHRY and SYGVKD. CDR3 length equals 12 residues. Trimming took off 7 bases at V and 4 bases at J, with 10 bases between the two ends. In nucleotides, the CDR3 is TGTGCCATCATGCAGGGTGGCACTGAAGCTTTCTTT. Its translation: CAIMQGGTEAFF.

This clone was observed a few times. The rearrangement joins TRBV16 to TRBJ2-7, with TRBD1 as a possible D gene (5 bases). Germline CDR1 and CDR2: KGHSY and FQNENV. V lost 4 bases, J lost 3 bases, and 10 bases lay in between. The CDR3 has 13 amino acids. The CDR3 DNA follows: TGTGCCAGCAGCCCTACCGACAGCTACGAGCAGTACTTC. Translated: CASSPTDSYEQYF.

J is TRBJ1-2 and V is TRBV9; D unresolved. With 4 bases removed from V and 3 bases from J, the gap between germline ends came to 10 bases. Germline CDR1 SGDLS, CDR2 YYNGEE. The CDR3 is 13 residues long. The CDR3 reads CASSPTTDYGYTF. The CDR3, as DNA: TGTGCCAGCAGCCCAACCACTGACTATGGCTACACCTTC.

This chain connects TRBV30 to TRBJ1-2, with 8 bases fitting TRBD1. Germline values: CDR1 GTSNPN, CDR2 SVGIG (reference sequence). Trimming took 0 bases from V and 7 from J; bases not matched to a gene: 4. The CDR3 is made up of 13 amino acids. CDR3: CAWSVIQGAGYTF. DNA for the CDR3: TGTGCCTGGAGTGTAATTCAGGGGGCTGGCTACACCTTC.

The chain uses TRBV7-9 and TRBJ2-3; 7 positions match TRBD2. CDR3 length: 17 residues. J gave up 0 bases and V 5 bases, and 11 bases lay outside the gene matches. Per germline, CDR1 SEHNR and CDR2 FQNEAQ (reference sequence). CDR3 sequence: CASSPGTTRESTDTQYF. CDR3 in DNA: TGTGCCAGCAGCCCCGGGACTACCCGAGAGAGCACAGATACGCAGTATTTT. Looking up the rest from reference TRBV7-9 and TRBJ2-3 gives the full variable domain: DTGVSQNPRHKITKRGQNVTFRCDPISEHNRLYWYRQTLGQGPEFLTYFQNEAQLEKSRLLSDRFSAERPKGSFSTLEIQRTEQGDSAMYLCASSPGTTRESTDTQYFGPGTRLTVL.

The V and J genes are TRBV12-5 and TRBJ2-2; weak D call: TRBD1 (6 bases). The V gene's germline CDR1 is LGHNT and CDR2 FRNRAP. The CDR3 length is 16 residues. The ends were cut back, 0 bases at V and 0 bases at J, with 8 bases in the middle. The CDR3 bases are TGTGCTAGTGGTTTGGTAGGGACAACGAACACCGGGGAGCTGTTTTTT. Translated, it gives CASGLVGTTNTGELFF.

The rearrangement uses TRBV10-3 and TRBJ1-6; no reliable D call. V dropped 3 bases and J dropped 7 bases, with 10 bases sitting between them. The germline V gene has CDR1 ENHRY and CDR2 SYGVKD. This CDR3 is 14 amino acids long. The CDR3 DNA is TGTGCCATCAGTGAAGGCGGAAACAATTCACCCCTCCACTTT. This sequence encodes CAISEGGNNSPLHF.

V is TRBV7-9 and J is TRBJ1-6, with a possible D match to TRBD1 (5 bases). This CDR3 has 14 residues. Germline V lookup: CDR1 SEHNR, CDR2 FQNEAQ (reference sequence). Trimming removed 5 bases from V and 7 bases from J, with 12 bases in between. The CDR3 DNA is TGTGCCAGCAGCGGAGAAGGGGCCAATTCACCCCTCCACTTT. This sequence encodes CASSGEGANSPLHF.

This clone was recorded only once. The chain joins TRBV19 to TRBJ2-1; 10 bases agree with TRBD1. This CDR3 comprises 16 residues. From germline, CDR1 is LNHDA and CDR2 SQIVND (reference sequence). Trimming took 6 bases from V and 5 from J; bases not matched to a gene: 10. The CDR3 nucleotides are TGTGCCAGTAGACCGGACAGGGGGAAGGATCACAATGAGCAGTTCTTC. Translated: CASRPDRGKDHNEQFF.

The V and J genes are TRBV7-8 and TRBJ1-4, with D possibly matching TRBD1 (5 bases). This CDR3 has 17 amino acids. The V gene lost 5 bases and the J gene lost 3 bases, with 19 bases spanning the gap. Per germline, CDR1 SGHVS and CDR2 FQNEAQ. CDR3 sequence (DNA): TGTGCCAGCAGCCCGAACCCTTTGGGGCTGGCTAATGAAAAACTGTTTTTT. This translates into CASSPNPLGLANEKLFF. The full variable domain, in which reference TRBV7-8 and TRBJ1-4 provide the parts outside the CDR3, is GAGVSQSPRYKVAKRGQDVALRCDPISGHVSLFWYQQALGQGPEFLTYFQNEAQLDKSGLPSDRFFAERPEGSVSTLKIQRTQQEDSAVYLCASSPNPLGLANEKLFFGSGTQLSVL.